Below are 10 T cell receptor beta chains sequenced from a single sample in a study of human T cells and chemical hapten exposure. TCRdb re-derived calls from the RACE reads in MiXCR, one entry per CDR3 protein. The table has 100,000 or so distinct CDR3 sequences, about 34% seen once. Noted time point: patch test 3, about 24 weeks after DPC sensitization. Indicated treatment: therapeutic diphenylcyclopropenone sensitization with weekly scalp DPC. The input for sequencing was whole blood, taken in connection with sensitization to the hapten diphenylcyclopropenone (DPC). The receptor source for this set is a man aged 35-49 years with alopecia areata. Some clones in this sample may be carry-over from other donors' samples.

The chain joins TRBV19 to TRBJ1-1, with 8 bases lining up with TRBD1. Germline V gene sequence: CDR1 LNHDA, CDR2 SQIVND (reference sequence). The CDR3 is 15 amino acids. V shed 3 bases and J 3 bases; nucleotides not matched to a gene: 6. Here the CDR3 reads CASSMEQGGDTEAFF. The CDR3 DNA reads TGTGCCAGTAGTATGGAACAGGGGGGTGACACTGAAGCTTTCTTT.

CDR3 DNA: TGTGCCAGCAGCAAAGAGATGGCAGGGGGCTCCCACGAGCAGTACGTC. Amino acid sequence: CASSKEMAGGSHEQYV. This chain connects TRBV21-1 to TRBJ2-7; TRBD1, as called in the table, went unchecked against the DNA. TRBV21-1 is described as a pseudogene. The CDR3 is 16 amino acids.

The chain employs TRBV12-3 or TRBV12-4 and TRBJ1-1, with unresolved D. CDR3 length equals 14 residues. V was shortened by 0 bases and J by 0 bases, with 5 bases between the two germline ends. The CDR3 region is CASSLAKMNTEAFF. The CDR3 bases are TGTGCCAGCAGTTTAGCGAAGATGAACACTGAAGCTTTCTTT.

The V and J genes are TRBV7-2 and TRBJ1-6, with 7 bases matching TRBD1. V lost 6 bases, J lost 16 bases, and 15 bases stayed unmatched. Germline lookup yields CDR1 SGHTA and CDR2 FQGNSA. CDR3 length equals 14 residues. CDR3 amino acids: CASSPLVGDSRLHF. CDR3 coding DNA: TGTGCCAGCAGTCCCCTGGTTGGGGACAGTAGACTCCACTTT.

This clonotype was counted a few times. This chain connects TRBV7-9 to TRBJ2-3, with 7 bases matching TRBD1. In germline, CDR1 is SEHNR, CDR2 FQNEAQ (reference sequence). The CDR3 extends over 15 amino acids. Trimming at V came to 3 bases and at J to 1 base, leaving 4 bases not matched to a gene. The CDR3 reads CASSFRDRGTDTQYF. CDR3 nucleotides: TGTGCCAGCAGCTTCCGGGACAGAGGCACAGATACGCAGTATTTT.

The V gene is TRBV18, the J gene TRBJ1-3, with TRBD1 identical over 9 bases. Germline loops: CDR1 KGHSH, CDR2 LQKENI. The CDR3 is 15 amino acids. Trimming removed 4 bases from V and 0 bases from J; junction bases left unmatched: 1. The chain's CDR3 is CASSLDRGSGNTIYF. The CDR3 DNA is TGTGCCAGCTCACTGGACAGGGGCTCTGGAAACACCATATATTTT.

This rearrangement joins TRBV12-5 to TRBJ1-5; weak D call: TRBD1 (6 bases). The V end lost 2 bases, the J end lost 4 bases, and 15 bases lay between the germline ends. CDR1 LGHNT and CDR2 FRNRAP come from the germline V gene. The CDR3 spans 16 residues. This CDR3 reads CASGLWSGAGNQPQHF. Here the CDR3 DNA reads TGTGCTAGTGGTTTGTGGTCAGGGGCAGGGAATCAGCCCCAGCATTTT.

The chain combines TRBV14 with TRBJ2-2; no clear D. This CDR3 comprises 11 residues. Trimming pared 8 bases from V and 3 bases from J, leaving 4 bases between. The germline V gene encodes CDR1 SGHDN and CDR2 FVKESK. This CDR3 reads CASGYTGELFF. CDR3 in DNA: TGTGCCAGCGGATACACCGGGGAGCTGTTTTTT.

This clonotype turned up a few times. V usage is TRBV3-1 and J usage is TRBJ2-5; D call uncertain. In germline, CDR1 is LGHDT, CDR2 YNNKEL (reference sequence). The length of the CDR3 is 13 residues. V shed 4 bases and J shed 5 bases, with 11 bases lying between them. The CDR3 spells CASSPRPRETQYF. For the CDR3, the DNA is TGTGCCAGCAGCCCCCGTCCTCGCGAGACCCAGTACTTC.

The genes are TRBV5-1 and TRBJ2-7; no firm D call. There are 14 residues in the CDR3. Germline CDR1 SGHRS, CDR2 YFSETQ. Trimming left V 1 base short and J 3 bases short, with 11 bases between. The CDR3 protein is CASSLSVPDYEQYF. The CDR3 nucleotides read TGCGCCAGCAGCTTGAGTGTCCCAGACTACGAGCAGTACTTC.